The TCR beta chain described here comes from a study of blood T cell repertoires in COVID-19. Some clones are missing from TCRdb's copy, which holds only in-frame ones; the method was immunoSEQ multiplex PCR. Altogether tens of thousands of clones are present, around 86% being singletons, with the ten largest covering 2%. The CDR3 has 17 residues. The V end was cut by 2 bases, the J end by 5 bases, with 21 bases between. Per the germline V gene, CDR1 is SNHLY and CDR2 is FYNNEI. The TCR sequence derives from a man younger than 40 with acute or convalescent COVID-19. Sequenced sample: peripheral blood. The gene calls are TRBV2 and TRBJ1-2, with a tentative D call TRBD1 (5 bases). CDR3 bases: TGTGCCAGCAGTGAACTCGTCTTAGTGTTGGGGGGGTATGGCTACACCTTC. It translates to CASSELVLVLGGYGYTF. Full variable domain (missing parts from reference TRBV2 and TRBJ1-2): EPEVTQTPSHQVTQMGQEVILRCVPISNHLYFYWYRQILGQKVEFLVSFYNNEISEKSEIFDDQFSVERPDGSNFTLKIRSTKLEDSAMYFCASSELVLVLGGYGYTFGSGTRLTVV.